This is a list of T cell receptor beta chains from one sample in a study of T cell changes during pregnancy in multiple sclerosis. Sequencing used immunoSEQ multiplex PCR; TCRdb keeps in-frame clones, though not all of them. Among about 92,000 clones listed, 85% to 95% were seen once. The sample in question was peripheral blood, obtained in the first trimester of pregnancy. Receptors originate from a female donor with multiple sclerosis, enrolled in a pregnancy study. The CDR3 runs from the conserved cysteine through the conserved F or W. Fields, in order: J gene, D gene, clone size, V gene, CDR3 DNA, CDR3 protein. D genes are given only for firm matches. Clone size appears in some rows only: once, few, many, or a class for an expanded clone.

J gene: TRBJ2-2
D gene: NA
clone size: NA
V gene: TRBV27
CDR3 DNA: TGTGCCAGCTGGGGAGCCGGGGAGCTGTTTTTT
CDR3 protein: CASWGAGELFF

J gene: TRBJ1-3
D gene: TRBD1
clone size: NA
V gene: TRBV11-2
CDR3 DNA: TGTGCCAGCAGCTTAAGGACAGGGGGACTGCGTGCTGGAAACACCATATATTTT
CDR3 protein: CASSLRTGGLRAGNTIYF

J gene: TRBJ2-7
D gene: TRBD2
clone size: NA
V gene: TRBV9
CDR3 DNA: TGTGCCAGCAGCGTAGGGACTAGCGGGACCTTCGGGTACGAGCAGTACTTC
CDR3 protein: CASSVGTSGTFGYEQYF

J gene: TRBJ1-3
D gene: TRBD1
clone size: NA
V gene: TRBV6-5
CDR3 DNA: TGTGCCAGTACACAGGGGGGAGGAAACACCATATATTTT
CDR3 protein: CASTQGGGNTIYF

J gene: TRBJ2-1
D gene: TRBD2
clone size: NA
V gene: TRBV7-2
CDR3 DNA: TGTGCCAGCAGCTTACGACTAGCGGGAGATGAGCAGTTCTTC
CDR3 protein: CASSLRLAGDEQFF

J gene: TRBJ2-3
D gene: TRBD2
clone size: NA
V gene: TRBV4-3
CDR3 DNA: TGCGCCAGCAGCCAAGTCAGGTCTAGCGGGATCTCAGATACGCAGTATTTT
CDR3 protein: CASSQVRSSGISDTQYF

J gene: TRBJ1-1
D gene: TRBD1
clone size: NA
V gene: TRBV19
CDR3 DNA: TGTGCCAGTAGGGTGACAGGGGTAAACACTGAAGCTTTCTTT
CDR3 protein: CASRVTGVNTEAFF

J gene: TRBJ2-7
D gene: NA
clone size: NA
V gene: TRBV10-3
CDR3 DNA: TGTGCCACCCGGGACCCGGGAGACGAGCAGTACTTC
CDR3 protein: CATRDPGDEQYF

J gene: TRBJ2-3
D gene: NA
clone size: NA
V gene: TRBV28
CDR3 DNA: TGTGCCAGCAGTTTAGCGGGTTCTAGCACAGATACGCAGTATTTT
CDR3 protein: CASSLAGSSTDTQYF

J gene: TRBJ2-1
D gene: NA
clone size: NA
V gene: TRBV15
CDR3 DNA: TGTGCCACCAGCAGAGGCGCGGGGCCCCACAATGAGCAGTTCTTC
CDR3 protein: CATSRGAGPHNEQFF

J gene: TRBJ1-5
D gene: TRBD1
clone size: NA
V gene: TRBV28
CDR3 DNA: TGTGCCAGCACCCGGGACAGTGAGTATCAGCCCCAGCATTTT
CDR3 protein: CASTRDSEYQPQHF

J gene: TRBJ2-3
D gene: TRBD2
clone size: NA
V gene: TRBV9
CDR3 DNA: TGTGCCAGCAGCGTGGGGGCACGGACTAGCGGGAGCACAGATACGCAGTATTTT
CDR3 protein: CASSVGARTSGSTDTQYF

J gene: TRBJ1-2
D gene: NA
clone size: once
V gene: TRBV4-2
CDR3 DNA: TGTGCCAGCAGCCAACAGACAGAAATCGGCTACACCTTC
CDR3 protein: CASSQQTEIGYTF

J gene: TRBJ2-1
D gene: NA
clone size: NA
V gene: TRBV7-9
CDR3 DNA: TGTGCCAGCGGGGCCGATGAGCAGTTCTTC
CDR3 protein: CASGADEQFF

J gene: TRBJ1-1
D gene: NA
clone size: NA
V gene: TRBV29-1
CDR3 DNA: TGCAGCGTTGGGCTCAACACTGAAGCTTTCTTT
CDR3 protein: CSVGLNTEAFF

J gene: TRBJ2-2
D gene: NA
clone size: NA
V gene: TRBV5-8
CDR3 DNA: TGTGCCAGCAGCTTGAGGGGTGCAGGGAACACCGGGGAGCTGTTTTTT
CDR3 protein: CASSLRGAGNTGELFF

J gene: TRBJ2-5
D gene: TRBD1
clone size: NA
V gene: TRBV19
CDR3 DNA: TGTGCCAGTAGTAACCGGGACAGGGTAGAGACCCAGTACTTC
CDR3 protein: CASSNRDRVETQYF

J gene: TRBJ1-1
D gene: TRBD1
clone size: NA
V gene: TRBV27
CDR3 DNA: TGTGCCAGCAGGACAGGGGGCACTGAAGCTTTCTTT
CDR3 protein: CASRTGGTEAFF

J gene: TRBJ1-5
D gene: NA
clone size: once
V gene: TRBV19
CDR3 DNA: TGTGCCAGTAGTGAAGGGGTCAATCAGCCCCAGCATTTT
CDR3 protein: CASSEGVNQPQHF

J gene: TRBJ2-5
D gene: TRBD2
clone size: NA
V gene: TRBV5-4
CDR3 DNA: TGTGCCAGCAGCTCCGGGAGGGCCCAAGAGACCCAGTACTTC
CDR3 protein: CASSSGRAQETQYF

J gene: TRBJ2-2
D gene: NA
clone size: NA
V gene: TRBV5-6
CDR3 DNA: TGTGCCAGCAGCTTGGCCGGGACCGGGGAGCTGTTTTTT
CDR3 protein: CASSLAGTGELFF

J gene: TRBJ2-1
D gene: NA
clone size: NA
V gene: TRBV14
CDR3 DNA: TGTGCCAGCAGCCAAGATTCCGGGTACGATGAGCAGTTCTTC
CDR3 protein: CASSQDSGYDEQFF

J gene: TRBJ2-3
D gene: NA
clone size: NA
V gene: TRBV2
CDR3 DNA: TGTGCCAGCAGTGGCCGAGACAGATACACAGATACGCAGTATTTT
CDR3 protein: CASSGRDRYTDTQYF

J gene: TRBJ2-5
D gene: NA
clone size: NA
V gene: TRBV6-6
CDR3 DNA: TGTGCCAGCAGTTCGCCAGGGACCCAGTACTTC
CDR3 protein: CASSSPGTQYF

J gene: TRBJ2-3
D gene: NA
clone size: once
V gene: TRBV7-3
CDR3 DNA: TGTGCCAGCAGCTTACACGGTAGCACAGATACGCAGTATTTT
CDR3 protein: CASSLHGSTDTQYF

J gene: TRBJ2-7
D gene: TRBD2
clone size: NA
V gene: TRBV5-1
CDR3 DNA: TGCGCCAGCAGCTCGCCCGGCCTAGCGGGAGGAATATACGAGCAGTACTTC
CDR3 protein: CASSSPGLAGGIYEQYF

J gene: TRBJ2-1
D gene: NA
clone size: NA
V gene: TRBV6-6
CDR3 DNA: TGTGCCAGCAGTTTTGAGGACAGCTCCTACAATGAGCAGTTCTTC
CDR3 protein: CASSFEDSSYNEQFF

J gene: TRBJ1-1
D gene: NA
clone size: NA
V gene: TRBV25-1
CDR3 DNA: TGTGCCAGCAGTGTAACAGGGAAAGCTTTCTTT
CDR3 protein: CASSVTGKAFF

J gene: TRBJ2-7
D gene: TRBD1
clone size: NA
V gene: TRBV7-9
CDR3 DNA: TGTGCCAGCAGTCCCAAGACAGGGAGCAACGAGCAGTACTTC
CDR3 protein: CASSPKTGSNEQYF

J gene: TRBJ2-7
D gene: NA
clone size: NA
V gene: TRBV18
CDR3 DNA: TGTGCCAGCTCACCAAGCCCAGGGGTCGAGCAGTACTTC
CDR3 protein: CASSPSPGVEQYF

J gene: TRBJ2-7
D gene: TRBD1
clone size: NA
V gene: TRBV28
CDR3 DNA: TGTGCCAGCAGTTTACGTCTACTTGGGACAGACCATTACGAGCAGTACTTC
CDR3 protein: CASSLRLLGTDHYEQYF

J gene: TRBJ2-1
D gene: TRBD2
clone size: NA
V gene: TRBV13
CDR3 DNA: TGTGCCAGCAGGAACCTAGCGGGAGACTACAATGAGCAGTTCTTC
CDR3 protein: CASRNLAGDYNEQFF

J gene: TRBJ2-7
D gene: TRBD1
clone size: once
V gene: TRBV29-1
CDR3 DNA: TGCAGCGCCTCGACAGGGTCCTACGAGCAGTACTTC
CDR3 protein: CSASTGSYEQYF

J gene: TRBJ1-5
D gene: TRBD1
clone size: NA
V gene: TRBV27
CDR3 DNA: TGTGCCAGCAGTCTTGGGACAGGGGGCAATCAGCCCCAGCATTTT
CDR3 protein: CASSLGTGGNQPQHF

J gene: TRBJ2-1
D gene: NA
clone size: NA
V gene: TRBV10-3
CDR3 DNA: TGTGCCATCACCCCAGGAACAGACAGAGACAATGAGCAGTTCTTC
CDR3 protein: CAITPGTDRDNEQFF

J gene: TRBJ1-5
D gene: TRBD1
clone size: NA
V gene: TRBV28
CDR3 DNA: TGTGCCAGCACCCCCGGGACAGGGGGGCAGCCCCAGCATTTT
CDR3 protein: CASTPGTGGQPQHF

J gene: TRBJ1-4
D gene: NA
clone size: NA
V gene: TRBV11-2
CDR3 DNA: TGTGCCAGCAGCCCGGGTATTCCGGGTGAAAAACTGTTTTTT
CDR3 protein: CASSPGIPGEKLFF

J gene: TRBJ2-5
D gene: TRBD1
clone size: NA
V gene: TRBV2
CDR3 DNA: TGTGCCACCCTAGGGGGCGACGGGGAGACCCAGTACTTC
CDR3 protein: CATLGGDGETQYF

J gene: TRBJ2-7
D gene: NA
clone size: NA
V gene: TRBV19
CDR3 DNA: TGTGCCAGTAGTATGCCAGGTCCCTACGAGCAGTACTTC
CDR3 protein: CASSMPGPYEQYF

J gene: TRBJ1-2
D gene: TRBD1
clone size: NA
V gene: TRBV6-5
CDR3 DNA: TGTGCCAGCAGGGCCTCGGGACAGAACAACTATGGCTACACCTTC
CDR3 protein: CASRASGQNNYGYTF

J gene: TRBJ2-3
D gene: TRBD2
clone size: NA
V gene: TRBV19
CDR3 DNA: TGTGCCAGTAGTATGGCTGGCGGGAGGGCCCGAACAGATACGCAGTATTTT
CDR3 protein: CASSMAGGRARTDTQYF

J gene: TRBJ2-7
D gene: NA
clone size: once
V gene: TRBV16
CDR3 DNA: TGTGCCAGCAGCCAATACTCGCTCGCATACTTC
CDR3 protein: CASSQYSLAYF

J gene: TRBJ2-3
D gene: NA
clone size: NA
V gene: TRBV18
CDR3 DNA: TGTGCCAGCTCACCACGGGCAGCAGGCACAGATACGCAGTATTTT
CDR3 protein: CASSPRAAGTDTQYF

J gene: TRBJ1-1
D gene: NA
clone size: NA
V gene: TRBV30
CDR3 DNA: TGTGCCTGGAGAACCCGACAGTCCTCTGAAGCTTTCTTT
CDR3 protein: CAWRTRQSSEAFF

J gene: TRBJ2-7
D gene: NA
clone size: NA
V gene: TRBV7-6
CDR3 DNA: TGTGCCAGCAGCTCCCGGGACACCTACGAGCAGTACTTC
CDR3 protein: CASSSRDTYEQYF

J gene: TRBJ1-2
D gene: NA
clone size: NA
V gene: TRBV28
CDR3 DNA: TGTGCCAGCAGGGAGCGGGGACGGCTTGGCTACACCTTC
CDR3 protein: CASRERGRLGYTF

J gene: TRBJ2-3
D gene: TRBD2
clone size: NA
V gene: TRBV5-4
CDR3 DNA: TGTGCCAGCGGACCAGCGGGATCTACGCAGTATTTT
CDR3 protein: CASGPAGSTQYF

J gene: TRBJ2-1
D gene: TRBD2
clone size: once
V gene: TRBV7-7
CDR3 DNA: TGTGCTAGCAGCCTTAGCGGGAGAACCAATGAGCAGTTCTTC
CDR3 protein: CASSLSGRTNEQFF